Below are 3 T cell receptor beta chains sequenced from a single sample in a study of CD8 T cells in ankylosing spondylitis. Study-wide findings and caveats: Apparently characteristic of ankylosing spondylitis blood was a TCR beta motif (roughly eight highly homologous variants).

Using its own MiXCR run on the 5' RACE reads, TCRdb lists one record per CDR3 protein. The sample consists of roughly 440,000 distinct CDR3 sequences, under 20% of them appearing once. These receptors' targets are unknown. The sample comprised blood, either unsorted or a sorted T cell fraction (not recorded which). All receptors derive from a male donor with ankylosing spondylitis.

J is TRBJ2-1 and V is TRBV6-1; D possibly uses TRBD1 or TRBD2 (5 bases each). From germline, CDR1 is MNHNS and CDR2 SASEGT. The CDR3 is 17 amino acids. V lost 0 bases and J lost 4, with 16 bases in between. The CDR3 DNA reads as TGTGCCAGCAGTGAAGCGAGCGTGGCAGGGAGTTACAATGAGCAGTTCTTC. As protein: CASSEASVAGSYNEQFF.

V gene TRBV15 combines with J gene TRBJ2-7; 9 bases are shared with TRBD1. The germline CDR1 and CDR2 sequences are LNHNV and YYDKDF (reference sequence). The CDR3 runs to 16 residues. V lost 0 bases and J lost 1; bases outside the gene matches: 4. The CDR3 DNA follows: TGTGCCACCAGCAGAGATGTGGGACAGGGTTCCTACGAGCAGTACTTC. It encodes CATSRDVGQGSYEQYF.

J is TRBJ2-1 and V is TRBV12-5; 10 bases line up with TRBD2. CDR1 is LGHNT, CDR2 FRNRAP, per germline. The CDR3 extends over 15 amino acids. Germline trimming cut 2 bases from V and 5 bases from J; bases unmatched to any gene: 3. The CDR3 is CASGLSGGVNNEQFF. CDR3 nucleotides: TGTGCTAGTGGTTTGAGCGGGGGGGTTAACAATGAGCAGTTCTTC.